The 12 T cell receptor beta chains presented below share a single source sample, sequenced in a study of T cell clonality in common variable immunodeficiency. Findings of the study overall: In common variable immunodeficiency, TCR beta chains reportedly carried fewer deletions and N-nucleotide insertions.

Assay: immunoSEQ multiplex PCR; the TCRdb copy retains only in-frame clones and omits some. Listed for the sample are about 33,000 clones, none seen a single time. Antigen specificity for these receptors is unknown. The sample taken for sequencing was peripheral blood mononuclear cells. These receptors were taken from a human donor with common variable immunodeficiency.

Concerning this clone itself: From the germline J gene comes the end of the CDR3, since the read stops 3 residues before it. The chain has TRBV29-1 and TRBJ2-3; 9 bases line up with TRBD2. The V segment lost 6 bases and the J segment 0 bases; nucleotides outside the gene matches: 4. Germline V gives CDR1 SQVTM, CDR2 ANQGSEA. The CDR3 sequence is 14 residues long. CDR3 DNA, as far as it was read: TGCAGCGTGACTAGCGGTCCTAGCACAGATACG. It codes for CSVTSGPSTDT. The whole CDR3 is CSVTSGPSTDTQYF.

The sample holds a few counts of this clone. The read ends 3 residues shy of where the CDR3 ends; the end is completed using the germline J gene. This chain connects TRBV19 to TRBJ2-1, with D possibly matching TRBD1 (6 bases). Looked up from germline, CDR1 is LNHDA and CDR2 is SQIVND (reference sequence). V was pared by 3 bases and J by 4 bases, with 22 bases between. The CDR3 is 18 amino acids. The chain's CDR3 is CASSISAPLGTQYNEQFF. CDR3 DNA, as far as it was read: TGTGCCAGTAGTATCTCCGCTCCGCTGGGGACACAATACAATGAG. The whole variable domain, remainder taken from reference TRBV19 and TRBJ2-1, is DGGITQSPKYLFRKEGQNVTLSCEQNLNHDAMYWYRQDPGQGLRLIYYSQIVNDFQKGDIAEGYSVSREKKESFPLTVTSAQKNPTAFYLCASSISAPLGTQYNEQFFGPGTRLTVL.

About this clone itself: With the read ending 3 residues before the CDR3 end, the germline J gene is used to fill in that end. The chain joins TRBV14 to TRBJ2-5; D perhaps matches TRBD1 (5 bases). Germline CDR1 reads SGHDN; CDR2 reads FVKESK. The CDR3 covers 14 residues. V lost 4 bases and J 4 bases, leaving 13 bases between the germline ends. The sequenced CDR3 bases are TGTGCCAGCAGCCTCTTAGGGGTACGAGAGACC. It encodes CASSLLGVRET. The complete CDR3 sequence is CASSLLGVRETQYF.

In its sample, this clone was seen a few times. The sequence runs out 3 residues before the end of the CDR3; the remainder is reconstructed from the germline J gene. The chain couples TRBV2 to TRBJ1-1; 10 bases are shared with TRBD1. The CDR3 spans 14 residues. Germline trimming cut 5 bases from V and 4 bases from J; bases unmatched to any gene: 4. The germline CDR1 and CDR2 sequences are SNHLY and FYNNEI. The CDR3 protein is CASSRTGGGTEAFF. The sequenced CDR3 bases are TGTGCCAGCAGTAGGACAGGGGGTGGCACTGAA.

The sample holds many counts of this clone. The read ends 3 residues shy of where the CDR3 ends; the end is completed using the germline J gene. The chain uses TRBV6-1 and TRBJ1-4; the match to TRBD1 covers 7 bases. Losses at the gene ends were 3 bases for V and 9 bases for J; bases not matched to a gene: 10. Germline CDR1 is MNHNS and CDR2 is SASEGT. The CDR3 has 15 amino acids. This CDR3 reads CASSDQQGQVKKLFF. The part of the CDR3 DNA that was read is TGTGCCAGCAGTGACCAACAGGGGCAGGTTAAAAAA.

This clone has only a few counts. The CDR3 extends 3 residues past the end of the read, so its final part is completed from the germline J gene. This chain uses TRBV7-8 with TRBJ2-2; 12 bases agree with TRBD2. The germline V gene has CDR1 SGHVS and CDR2 FQNEAQ. Trimming at V came to 2 bases and at J to 0 bases, leaving 1 base not matched to a gene. CDR3 size: 17 residues. CDR3 loop: CASSLLAGGPNTGELFF. The covered CDR3 bases are TGTGCCAGCAGCTTACTAGCGGGGGGGCCGAACACCGGGGAG.

This clone was seen a handful of times. The sequence runs out 3 residues before the end of the CDR3; the remainder is reconstructed from the germline J gene. This chain uses TRBV30 with TRBJ1-4; D possibly corresponds to TRBD1 (6 bases). CDR1 and CDR2 from the germline V gene are GTSNPN and SVGIG (reference sequence). This CDR3 is 14 amino acids long. Trimming cost V 0 bases and J 3 bases, with 8 bases left between them. CDR3 sequence: CAWSVDRSNEKLFF. CDR3 bases read: TGTGCCTGGAGTGTGGACAGATCTAATGAAAAA.

This clone appeared many times. The read terminates 3 residues ahead of where the CDR3 ends, so the germline J gene completes it. V and J are TRBV20-1 and TRBJ1-1; D call uncertain. CDR1 DFQATT and CDR2 SNEGSKA come from the germline V gene (reference sequence). Trimming stripped 5 bases from V and 1 base from J, with 5 bases between. The CDR3 spans 11 residues. The sequenced CDR3 bases are TGCAGTGCTCCCAGGAACACTGAA. This gives the protein CSAPRNTE. The entire CDR3 protein reads CSAPRNTEAFF.

At least ten counts were recorded for this clone. The read ends 3 residues before the CDR3 terminus; that terminus is restored from the germline J gene. The chain carries TRBV14 and TRBJ2-1; possibly TRBD1 for D (5 bases). Germline-derived CDR1 and CDR2 are SGHDN and FVKESK. Trimming pared 2 bases from V and 0 bases from J, leaving 11 bases between. This CDR3 is built from 16 residues. Here the CDR3 reads CASSQKRGISYNEQFF. The DNA read from the CDR3 is TGTGCCAGCAGCCAAAAAAGGGGTATCTCCTACAATGAG.

This clone was counted ten times or more. The read finishes 3 residues shy of the CDR3 end, and the germline J gene is used to complete it. This rearrangement joins TRBV7-2 to TRBJ2-5, with TRBD2 matching 7 bases. This CDR3 has 15 amino acids. The germline gives CDR1 SGHTA, CDR2 FQGNSA. The ends lost 5 bases at V and 2 bases at J; junction bases unmatched: 8. CDR3 DNA, as far as it was read: TGTGCCAGCAGCCAGGGACTATTAGTACAAGAGACC. Protein product: CASSQGLLVQET. The complete CDR3 reads CASSQGLLVQETQYF.

In this sample, this clone turned up many times. Read sequence stops 3 residues before the CDR3 end, and the germline J gene provides the missing end. The V and J genes are TRBV29-1 and TRBJ1-1; TRBD1 is a possible D gene (5 bases). The CDR3 spans 14 residues. CDR1 is SQVTM, CDR2 ANQGSEA, per germline. V gave up 4 bases and J gave up 4 bases, with 16 bases separating them. The CDR3 bases that were read are TGCAGCGTTGCATGGCCGGGGGACGGCACTGAA. This translates into CSVAWPGDGTE. The whole CDR3 is CSVAWPGDGTEAFF.

This clone is labeled medium-sized (0.01 to 0.1%). The CDR3 is cut off 3 residues early in the read; its end comes from the germline J gene. The chain is built from TRBV2 and TRBJ1-2; 12 positions agree with TRBD1. Germline CDR1 reads SNHLY; CDR2 reads FYNNEI. The CDR3 runs to 14 residues. V gave up 7 bases and J gave up 6 bases; unmatched junction bases: 6. The CDR3 DNA, read in part, is TGTGCCAGCACCTGGAGGGACAGGGGGCATGGC. Translated: CASTWRDRGHG. Given in full, the CDR3 is CASTWRDRGHGYTF.